The 7 T cell receptor beta chains below come from one sample, sequenced in a study of neoadjuvant anti-PD-1 for oral cavity cancer. Time point of the sample: after neoadjuvant nivolumab, at surgical resection. TCRdb keeps only in-frame clones here, not all; method: immunoSEQ multiplex PCR. The data hold around 7,500 clones, with about three fifths observed a single time. The specimen comprised PBMCs, sampled after nivolumab (anti-PD-1) treatment. These receptors were collected from a person aged 40-85 years with oral cavity squamous cell carcinoma.

The V and J genes are TRBV18 and TRBJ2-1; the match to TRBD2 covers 8 bases. Germline values: CDR1 KGHSH, CDR2 LQKENI. This CDR3 comprises 14 residues. Trimming removed 2 bases from V and 8 bases from J; junction bases left unmatched: 5. The CDR3 DNA reads as TGTGCCAGCTCACCATCGGGGGGGGTCTATGAGCAGTTCTTC. Protein product: CASSPSGGVYEQFF.

The rearrangement joins TRBV7-8 to TRBJ2-5; D possibly uses TRBD1 or TRBD2 (5 bases each). V was cut by 5 bases and J by 1 base, with 14 bases left in between. The V gene's germline CDR1 is SGHVS and CDR2 FQNEAQ. The CDR3 covers 15 residues. The DNA of the CDR3 is TGTGCCAGCAGCGGTCACCGGGACCCCCAAGAGACCCAGTACTTC. Residues: CASSGHRDPQETQYF.

This chain uses TRBV5-8 with TRBJ1-1, with D perhaps matching TRBD1 (6 bases). Trimming cost V 3 bases and J 2 bases, with 14 bases left between them. Germline CDR1 SGHTS, CDR2 YDEGEE. The CDR3 covers 15 residues. The CDR3 here is CASSWIGQLNTEAFF. The CDR3, as DNA: TGTGCCAGCAGCTGGATCGGACAGCTTAACACTGAAGCTTTCTTT.

The V call is TRBV5-6, the J call TRBJ2-3, with 9 bases that match TRBD2. V shed 5 bases and J 2 bases; nucleotides not matched to a gene: 12. CDR3 length: 17 amino acids. The germline CDR1 and CDR2 sequences are SGHDT and YYEEEE. CDR3 DNA sequence: TGTGCCAGCAGGCGGTTGTCAGCGGGGGGATACACAGATACGCAGTATTTT. It encodes CASRRLSAGGYTDTQYF.

As concerns this clone: Germline and junction disagree at one end, which may indicate a read error. J is TRBJ2-6 and V is TRBV2; 9 nucleotides line up with TRBD1. The CDR3 length is 16 residues. Germline CDR1 reads SNHLY; CDR2 reads FYNNEI. The CDR3 loop reads CTSTRDRVSGANVLTF. In DNA, the CDR3 is TGTACCAGCACGCGGGACAGGGTATCTGGGGCCAACGTCCTGACTTTC.

V gene TRBV14 combines with J gene TRBJ1-2; the match to TRBD1 covers 7 bases. Trimming at V came to 4 bases and at J to 2 bases, leaving 7 bases not matched to a gene. Germline CDR1 reads SGHDN; CDR2 reads FVKESK. There are 15 residues in the CDR3. DNA for the CDR3: TGTGCCAGCAGCCCCCGACAGGGATGGAACTATGGCTACACCTTC. Translation gives CASSPRQGWNYGYTF. Full variable domain (rest looked up from reference TRBV14 and TRBJ1-2): EAGVTQFPSHSVIEKGQTVTLRCDPISGHDNLYWYRRVMGKEIKFLLHFVKESKQDESGMPNNRFLAERTGGTYSTLKVQPAELEDSGVYFCASSPRQGWNYGYTFGSGTRLTVV.

The chain combines TRBV27 with TRBJ1-3; 7 positions agree with TRBD1. CDR3 length: 14 residues. The V segment lost 6 bases and the J segment 4 bases; nucleotides outside the gene matches: 6. CDR1 is MNHEY, CDR2 SMNVEV, per germline (reference sequence). The CDR3 region has the DNA TGTGCCAGCAGCCTGACAGGGTTAGGAAACACCATATATTTT. Its protein is CASSLTGLGNTIYF.